This TCR beta chain was observed in a study of prognosis after radiotherapy for stage I lung cancer. Whole-study context: While approximately 15 patients showed no significant progression after radiotherapy, a few developed distant metastases at a median of about 7 months.

Genomic DNA served as the source from which two-round multiplex PCR generated TCR beta CDR3 amplicons. During first-round PCR, primers specific to each TRBV and TRBJ gene were used. TCRdb independently ran MiXCR on the multiplex PCR reads; one entry per CDR3 protein. This sample yields some 13,000 distinct CDR3 sequences, of which around 50% are seen a single time; around a quarter belongs to the top ten. The V end was cut by 3 bases, the J end by 7 bases, with 17 bases between. CDR1 and CDR2 (germline): SGHRS, YFSETQ. The CDR3 contains 16 residues. This specimen consisted of PBMCs, obtained before or after stereotactic body radiation therapy (not recorded which). V is TRBV5-1 and J is TRBJ1-6, with D uncertain. The TCR sequence derives from a donor older than 45 with non-small cell lung cancer. CDR3 bases: TGCGCCAGCAGCTGGGTCCTAGGGCAGAGGAATTCACCCCTCCACTTT. Encoded protein: CASSWVLGQRNSPLHF. The full variable domain, with the rest looked up from reference TRBV5-1 and TRBJ1-6, is KAGVTQTPRYLIKTRGQQVTLSCSPISGHRSVSWYQQTPGQGLQFLFEYFSETQRNKGNFPGRFSGRQFSNSRSEMNVSTLELGDSALYLCASSWVLGQRNSPLHFGNGTRLTVT.